This T cell receptor delta chain was identified in a study of γδ T cells in repeated Plasmodium falciparum infection. Broader study findings: Vdelta2-negative gammadelta repertoires appeared less diverse and less shared in Malian than Australian children. The Malian cohort came from a small rural village of predominantly one ethnic group. Vgamma9/Vdelta2+ repertoires stayed stably polyclonal over time and infection.

A remark on this clone: Its antigen is still unknown. Since a far larger clone is one base different, this is likely a read error. Other nucleotide sequences from this sample produce the same CDR3.

CDR1 is GEAIGNYY, CDR2 EKD, per germline. The CDR3 extends over 15 amino acids. V lost 1 base to trimming and J lost 5 bases, with 16 bases between them. TCRdb redid clone calling on the multiplex PCR reads using CATT. Counted here are around 86,000 delta-chain clones, almost 1.5% occurring once; the ten biggest clones make up more than 7%. Gammadelta T cells were flow-sorted from PBMC into Vgamma9/Vdelta2+ and Vdelta2-negative populations for bulk analysis. This TCR derives from a pool of human donors (malaria-infected and uninfected, not separated). The chain links TRDV2 to TRDJ1; D might be TRDD3 (6 bases). As TCRdb names no J gene, one was assigned here on the basis of a DNA match to germline. The sequenced sample was gamma-delta T cells from blood. The CDR3 DNA sequence: TGTGCCTGTGACACGCTACTGGGAGGGACAGATAAACTCATCTTT. Translating it yields CACDTLLGGTDKLIF.